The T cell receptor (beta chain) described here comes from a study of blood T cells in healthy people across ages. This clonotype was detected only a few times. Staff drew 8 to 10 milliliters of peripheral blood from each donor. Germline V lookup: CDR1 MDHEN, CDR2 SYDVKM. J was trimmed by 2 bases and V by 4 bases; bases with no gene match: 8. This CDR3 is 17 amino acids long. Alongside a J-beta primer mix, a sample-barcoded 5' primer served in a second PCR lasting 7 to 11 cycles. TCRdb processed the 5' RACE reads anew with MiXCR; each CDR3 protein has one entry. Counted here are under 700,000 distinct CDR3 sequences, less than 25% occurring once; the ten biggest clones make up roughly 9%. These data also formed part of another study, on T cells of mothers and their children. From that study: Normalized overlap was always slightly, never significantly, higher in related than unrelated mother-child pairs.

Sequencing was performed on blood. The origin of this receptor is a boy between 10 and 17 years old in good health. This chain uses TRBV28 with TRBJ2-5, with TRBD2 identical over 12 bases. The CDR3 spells CASSSLWTSGEQETQYF. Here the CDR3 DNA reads TGTGCCAGCAGTTCGCTCTGGACTAGCGGGGAACAAGAGACCCAGTACTTC.